This TCR beta chain came from a study of type 1 regulatory T cells. Study context: An in vitro protocol generated T-allo10, a Tr1-enriched, alloantigen-specific CD4 T cell product. The study, taken as a whole, reports: Compared with non-type 1 regulatory T cells, type 1 regulatory T cells showed a more restricted TCR repertoire.

V dropped 5 bases and J dropped 3 bases, with 14 bases sitting between them. This CDR3 has 14 residues. TCRdb called the reads again in MiXCR, with one record for every CDR3 protein. This sample yields 6,200 or so distinct CDR3 sequences, of which about 33% are seen a single time; roughly 25% belongs to the top ten. Note on this clonotype: Its antigen is unidentified.

The V gene is TRBV12-3 or TRBV12-4, the J gene TRBJ2-7, with D possibly matching TRBD2 (5 bases). The clonotype comes from a human donor in good health. The material sequenced was cultured type 1 regulatory T (Tr1) cells, either the whole culture or a sorted fraction (not recorded which). For the CDR3, the DNA is TGTGCCAGCAGTCTCCCACCCGGGGACTACGAGCAGTACTTC. It encodes CASSLPPGDYEQYF.